Shown below are 11 T cell receptor beta chains from a single sample sequenced in a study of T-cell reconstitution after alpha-beta-depleted transplantation in children (dated by TCRdb to about 2016). To prepare the library, PCR was applied. The sample was run on an Illumina HiSeq 2500. TCR libraries were prepared with molecular barcoding, using unique molecular identifiers to normalize TCRbeta repertoire quantification. TCRdb applied fastp at Q25 and MiXCR to the public reads, then kept only in-frame beta chains. Each CDR3 protein appears once, grouped with its most common genes and DNA. Here the sample has some 300,000 distinct CDR3 sequences; about 7.3% occur a single time. Clones ranked in the top ten supply about 9.3% of the sample. The treatment or condition label of this sample denotes: allogeneic hematopoietic cell transplantation with graft depleted of TCRalphabeta T cells and CD19 B cells.

The research as a whole found: The frequencies of hyperexpanded clones fell over the following months, and after one year, T-cell counts and TCRbeta diversity were mostly attributed to newly produced T cells.

These receptors' antigens are unknown. This sample comprised peripheral blood, obtained 360 days after TCRalphabeta/CD19-depleted stem cell transplant. The receptors shown here come from a female patient between 2 and 10 years old who had a stem cell transplant for Fanconi anemia, so the T cells may come from the graft donor.

Many counts were recorded for this clonotype. The chain links TRBV20-1 to TRBJ2-1; TRBD2 matches at 7 bases. Per the germline V gene, CDR1 is DFQATT and CDR2 is SNEGSKA (reference sequence). V dropped 0 bases and J dropped 2; count of bases not matched to a gene: 4. CDR3 length equals 15 residues. For the CDR3, the DNA is TGCAGTGCTAGAGATCTGGCGGGGGCCTACAATGAGCAGTTCTTC. Translating gives CSARDLAGAYNEQFF.

The sample holds many counts of this clonotype. V gene TRBV12-3 or TRBV12-4 combines with J gene TRBJ2-2; 8 positions match TRBD1. The CDR3 extends over 17 amino acids. V was pared by 6 bases and J by 2 bases, with 11 bases of the junction left unmatched. The CDR3 sequence is CASSLLRGQANTGELFF. DNA for the CDR3: TGTGCCAGCAGCCTCCTTCGGGGACAGGCTAACACCGGGGAGCTGTTTTTT.

V gene TRBV3-1 combines with J gene TRBJ2-3; 7 bases fit TRBD1. The V gene's germline CDR1 is LGHDT and CDR2 YNNKEL (reference sequence). The V gene end was trimmed by 0 bases and the J gene end by 2 bases; junction bases not matched to a gene: 11. The length of the CDR3 is 18 residues. CDR3 in DNA: TGTGCCAGCAGCCAAGATTTTGGGACAGCTGCGAACACAGATACGCAGTATTTT. This sequence encodes CASSQDFGTAANTDTQYF.

A few counts support this clonotype. The rearrangement uses TRBV5-1 and TRBJ1-2; D is possibly TRBD1 (5 bases). This CDR3 has 12 amino acids. Germline V CDR1 and CDR2: SGHRS, YFSETQ. The ends were cut back, 3 bases at V and 2 bases at J, with 5 bases in the middle. CDR3 region: CASSWTNYGYTF. In DNA, the CDR3 is TGCGCCAGCAGCTGGACAAACTATGGCTACACCTTC. Complete variable domain (other parts from reference TRBV5-1 and TRBJ1-2): KAGVTQTPRYLIKTRGQQVTLSCSPISGHRSVSWYQQTPGQGLQFLFEYFSETQRNKGNFPGRFSGRQFSNSRSEMNVSTLELGDSALYLCASSWTNYGYTFGSGTRLTVV.

This clonotype was observed many times. The rearrangement links TRBV20-1 to TRBJ1-6, with 7 nucleotides matching TRBD1. The CDR3 runs to 13 residues. The junction had 4 bases not matched to a gene; V was cut back by 3 bases and J by 8 bases. Germline V gives CDR1 DFQATT, CDR2 SNEGSKA (reference sequence). CDR3 sequence (DNA): TGCAGTGCTAGCCAGGGGGGTGATTCACCCCTCCACTTT. It codes for CSASQGGDSPLHF.

This clonotype has ten or more counts. The chain has TRBV20-1 and TRBJ2-3; D perhaps matches TRBD2 (6 bases). The CDR3 contains 14 residues. V lost 3 bases to trimming and J lost 5 bases, with 15 bases between them. Germline assignment: CDR1 DFQATT and CDR2 SNEGSKA (reference sequence). The CDR3 nucleotides are TGCAGTGCTAGGCCAGGGAGGTGGAGAGATACGCAGTATTTT. Amino acid sequence: CSARPGRWRDTQYF.

The J gene is TRBJ1-4, the V gene TRBV11-2; D ambiguous. This CDR3 is built from 18 residues. V dropped 4 bases and J dropped 4 bases, with 22 bases sitting between them. In germline, CDR1 is SGHAT, CDR2 FQNNGV. CDR3 loop: CASSSDPVSLSLNEKLFF. In DNA form, the CDR3 reads TGTGCCAGCAGCTCAGACCCGGTGTCTCTCTCACTTAATGAAAAACTGTTTTTT.

This clonotype was detected ten times or more. V gene TRBV20-1 combines with J gene TRBJ1-1; 7 bases fit TRBD1. CDR3 size: 11 residues. Trimming removed 4 bases from V and 8 bases from J; junction bases left unmatched: 4. CDR1 and CDR2 from the germline V gene are DFQATT and SNEGSKA (reference sequence). CDR3: CSAKPGQEAFF. The CDR3 bases are TGCAGTGCTAAACCGGGACAGGAAGCTTTCTTT.

At least ten counts were recorded for this clonotype. V gene TRBV6-2 or TRBV6-3 combines with J gene TRBJ1-1; 9 bases map to TRBD1. The CDR3 has 14 residues. Per the germline V gene, CDR1 is MNHEY and CDR2 is SVGEGT. The V and J ends lost 6 bases and 5 bases, in that order; junction bases with no gene match: 7. CDR3: CASSSTGGLTEAFF. CDR3 nucleotide sequence: TGTGCCAGCAGCTCGACAGGGGGGTTAACTGAAGCTTTCTTT.

The chain employs TRBV20-1 and TRBJ2-1; 9 nucleotides align to TRBD2. Germline V gives CDR1 DFQATT, CDR2 SNEGSKA (reference sequence). With V trimmed by 0 bases and J by 9 bases, 9 bases remained unmatched. The CDR3 has 15 amino acids. In nucleotides, the CDR3 is TGCAGTGCTAGAGATTTCGGTAGCGGGAGTTTTGAGCAGTTCTTC. Translating it yields CSARDFGSGSFEQFF.

The CDR3 bases are TGTGCCAGCAGTTTCAATTTCAATGAGCAGTTCTTC. Translation: CASSFNFNEQFF. This chain connects TRBV12-3 or TRBV12-4 to TRBJ2-1; D is unresolved. This CDR3 has 12 residues. V dropped 3 bases and J dropped 6 bases, with 6 bases sitting between them.